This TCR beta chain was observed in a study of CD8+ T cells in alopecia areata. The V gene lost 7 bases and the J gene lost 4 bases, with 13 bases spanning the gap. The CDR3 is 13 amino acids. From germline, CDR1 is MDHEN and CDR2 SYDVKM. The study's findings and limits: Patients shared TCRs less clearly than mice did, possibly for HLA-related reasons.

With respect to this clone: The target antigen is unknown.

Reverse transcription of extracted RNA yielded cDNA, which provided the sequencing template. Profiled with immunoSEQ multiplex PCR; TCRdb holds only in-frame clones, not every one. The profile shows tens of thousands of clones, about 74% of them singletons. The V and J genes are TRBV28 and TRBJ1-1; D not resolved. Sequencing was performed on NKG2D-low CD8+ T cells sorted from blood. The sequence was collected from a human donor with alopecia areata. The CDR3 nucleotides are TGTGCCAGCAAGGACTACCGTGTCACTGAAGCTTTCTTT. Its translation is CASKDYRVTEAFF.